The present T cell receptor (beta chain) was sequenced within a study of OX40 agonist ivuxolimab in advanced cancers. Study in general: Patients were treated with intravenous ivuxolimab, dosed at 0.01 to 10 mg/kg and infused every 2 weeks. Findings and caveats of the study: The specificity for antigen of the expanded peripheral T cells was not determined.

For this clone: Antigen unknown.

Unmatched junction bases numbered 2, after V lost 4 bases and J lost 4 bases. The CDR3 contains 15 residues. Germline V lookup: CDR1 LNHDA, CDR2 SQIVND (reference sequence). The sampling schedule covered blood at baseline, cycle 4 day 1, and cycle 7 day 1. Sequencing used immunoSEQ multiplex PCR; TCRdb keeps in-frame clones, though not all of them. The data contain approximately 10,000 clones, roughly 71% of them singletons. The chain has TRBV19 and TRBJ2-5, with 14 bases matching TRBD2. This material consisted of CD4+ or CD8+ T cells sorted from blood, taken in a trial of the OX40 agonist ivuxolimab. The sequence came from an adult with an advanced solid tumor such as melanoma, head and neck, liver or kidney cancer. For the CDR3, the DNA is TGTGCCAGTAGTAGAGGGACTAGCGGGGGAGAGACCCAGTACTTC. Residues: CASSRGTSGGETQYF.